What follows is one T cell receptor beta chain and its context. As yet, its antigen is unknown. The study ran its PCR with 60 Vbeta and 13 Jbeta primers. Only in-frame clones appear in the TCRdb table, and some are missing; sequencing was by immunoSEQ multiplex PCR. The table lists approximately 190,000 clones, around 83% of them singletons, with less than 0.85% in the top ten. This sample was included in a study of cytomegalovirus exposure and HLA in healthy donors. The germline V gene has CDR1 MGHDK and CDR2 SYGVNS. This CDR3 region has 14 residues. Trimming removed 4 bases from V and 4 bases from J; junction bases left unmatched: 1. Overall study findings and caveats: Published work reported that the classifier diagnosed cytomegalovirus status with high specificity and sensitivity. There were approximately 150 TCR beta chains listed as cytomegalovirus-associated.

The receptor comes from a woman aged 18-29 years in good health and CMV-seronegative. The chain links TRBV25-1 to TRBJ2-3; 11 bases map to TRBD2. Material: PBMCs. The CDR3 DNA sequence: TGTGCCAGCAGTGTTAGCGGGGGGGCAGATACGCAGTATTTT. This codes for CASSVSGGADTQYF.